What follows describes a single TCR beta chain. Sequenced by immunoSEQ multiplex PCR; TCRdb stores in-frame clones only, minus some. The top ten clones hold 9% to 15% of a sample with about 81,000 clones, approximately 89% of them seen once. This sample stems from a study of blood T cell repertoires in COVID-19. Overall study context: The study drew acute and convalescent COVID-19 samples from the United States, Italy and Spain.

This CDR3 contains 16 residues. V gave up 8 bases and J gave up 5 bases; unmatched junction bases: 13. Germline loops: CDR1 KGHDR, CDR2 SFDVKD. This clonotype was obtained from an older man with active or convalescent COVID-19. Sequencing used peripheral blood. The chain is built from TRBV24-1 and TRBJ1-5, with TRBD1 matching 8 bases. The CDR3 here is CATNLDTDRVYQPQHF. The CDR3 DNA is TGTGCCACCAACCTTGATACGGACAGGGTTTATCAGCCCCAGCATTTT.